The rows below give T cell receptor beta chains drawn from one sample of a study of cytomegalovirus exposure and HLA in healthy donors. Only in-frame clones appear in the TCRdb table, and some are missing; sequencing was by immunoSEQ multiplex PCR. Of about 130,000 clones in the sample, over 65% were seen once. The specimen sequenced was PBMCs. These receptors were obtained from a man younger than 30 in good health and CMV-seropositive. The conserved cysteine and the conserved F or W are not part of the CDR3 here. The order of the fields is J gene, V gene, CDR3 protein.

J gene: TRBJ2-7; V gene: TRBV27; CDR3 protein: ASSPQVWALREQY
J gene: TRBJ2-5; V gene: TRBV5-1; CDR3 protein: ASSSLLAEYQETQY
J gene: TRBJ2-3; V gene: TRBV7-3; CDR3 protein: ASSSFTDTQY
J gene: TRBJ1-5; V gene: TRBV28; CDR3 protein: ASSSQGRGNQPQH
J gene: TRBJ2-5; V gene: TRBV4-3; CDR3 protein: ASSQEPLAGEGETQY
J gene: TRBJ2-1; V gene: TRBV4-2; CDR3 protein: ASSFGLADVEQF
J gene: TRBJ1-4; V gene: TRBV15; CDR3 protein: ATSRGGQGAEKLF
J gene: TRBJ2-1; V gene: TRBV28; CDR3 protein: ASSLGEAGQF
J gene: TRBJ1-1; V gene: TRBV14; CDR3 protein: ASSQEGAGTEAF
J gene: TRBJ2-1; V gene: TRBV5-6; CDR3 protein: ASSSKKTSGGLYNEQF
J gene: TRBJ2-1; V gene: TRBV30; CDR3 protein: AWSPPTGWLFDEQF
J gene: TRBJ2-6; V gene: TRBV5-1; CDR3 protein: ASSPQGSGANVLT
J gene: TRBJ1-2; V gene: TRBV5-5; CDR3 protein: ASSLGALAT
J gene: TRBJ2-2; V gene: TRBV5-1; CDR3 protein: ASSYRRENTGELF
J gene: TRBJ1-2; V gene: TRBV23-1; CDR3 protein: ASPSRGLRGYT
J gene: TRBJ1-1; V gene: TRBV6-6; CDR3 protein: ASSLKGNTEAF